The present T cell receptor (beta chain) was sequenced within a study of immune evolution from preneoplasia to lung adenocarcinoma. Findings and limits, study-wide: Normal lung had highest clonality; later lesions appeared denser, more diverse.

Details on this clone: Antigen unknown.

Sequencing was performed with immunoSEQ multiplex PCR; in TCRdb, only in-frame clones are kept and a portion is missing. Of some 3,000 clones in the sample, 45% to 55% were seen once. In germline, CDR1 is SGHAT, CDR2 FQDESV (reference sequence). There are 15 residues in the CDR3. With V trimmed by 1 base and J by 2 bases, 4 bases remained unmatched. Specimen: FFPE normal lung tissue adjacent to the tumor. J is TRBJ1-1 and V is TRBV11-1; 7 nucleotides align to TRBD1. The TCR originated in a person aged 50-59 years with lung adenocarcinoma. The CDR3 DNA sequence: TGTGCCAGCAGCTTAGGTGGGACAGCAAACACTGAAGCTTTCTTT. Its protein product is CASSLGGTANTEAFF.